Following are 18 T cell receptor beta chains from one sample sequenced in a study of blood T cells in healthy people across ages. The authors ran a second PCR of roughly 6 to 12 cycles using a sample-barcoded 5' primer and a J-beta primer mix. TCRdb fed the 5' RACE reads into MiXCR, producing one record per CDR3 protein. The sample yields around 1,000,000 distinct CDR3 sequences, approximately 25% seen once. These data were also filed under a second study, of T cells of mothers and their children.

Sequenced sample: blood. Receptors originate from a girl aged 2-10 years in good health.

There are a few counts of this clonotype. Relative to the germline gene, one junction end is altered; a read error may explain this. This chain connects TRBV6-4 to TRBJ2-3; D is undetermined. Germline CDR1 reads MRHNA; CDR2 reads SNTAGT. The CDR3 contains 13 residues. CDR3 sequence (DNA): TGTGCCAGCAGTCCTGAAGCACAAGAGACCCAGTACTTT. Its protein is CASSPEAQETQYF.

This chain uses TRBV9 with TRBJ1-6, with D unresolved. Per germline, CDR1 SGDLS and CDR2 YYNGEE. This CDR3 spans 12 amino acids. V lost 0 bases and J lost 9, with 4 bases in between. In DNA form, the CDR3 reads TGTGCCAGCAGCGTAGAGGCTTCACCCCTCCACTTT. Translation: CASSVEASPLHF. The full variable domain, its missing parts supplied by reference TRBV9 and TRBJ1-6, is DSGVTQTPKHLITATGQRVTLRCSPRSGDLSVYWYQQSLDQGLQFLIQYYNGEERAKGNILERFSAQQFPDLHSELNLSSLELGDSALYFCASSVEASPLHFGNGTRLTVT.

This rearrangement joins TRBV29-1 to TRBJ2-5; 7 nucleotides match TRBD2. J gave up 2 bases and V 6 bases, and 6 bases lay outside the gene matches. The CDR3 totals 13 residues. Germline V gives CDR1 SQVTM, CDR2 ANQGSEA. The CDR3 sequence: CSVGGSKQETQYF. DNA of the CDR3: TGCAGCGTGGGGGGGTCCAAGCAAGAGACCCAGTACTTC.

This clonotype was counted only a few times. The CDR3 does not end in the conserved phenylalanine or tryptophan, so this is likely a read error. The chain combines TRBV5-1 with TRBJ1-2, with no clear D. CDR3 size: 17 residues. Germline assignment: CDR1 SGHRS and CDR2 YFSETQ. V shed 1 base and J shed 4 bases, with 20 bases lying between them. The chain's CDR3 is CASSLSPVFNPLYGYTL. The CDR3, as DNA: TGCGCCAGCAGCTTGAGCCCTGTTTTCAACCCCCTCTATGGCTACACCCTC.

CDR3 sequence: CSVEPNFPGQGLAKNIQYF. The CDR3 DNA is TGCAGCGTTGAGCCCAACTTCCCGGGACAGGGTTTGGCCAAAAACATTCAGTACTTC. This chain connects TRBV29-1 to TRBJ2-4, with 9 bases that match TRBD1. J lost 1 base, V lost 3 bases, and 16 bases had no gene match. CDR3 length: 19 residues. Germline values: CDR1 SQVTM, CDR2 ANQGSEA.

The rearrangement uses TRBV2 and TRBJ1-4, with D maybe TRBD1 (6 bases). CDR3 size: 17 residues. V gave up 6 bases and J gave up 0 bases, with 17 bases separating them. Germline V gene data show CDR1 as SNHLY and CDR2 as FYNNEI. CDR3 sequence reads: CASRRSPRGPTNEKLFF. The CDR3 DNA sequence: TGTGCCAGCAGGAGGTCCCCCCGGGGGCCAACTAATGAAAAACTGTTTTTT.

To note about this clonotype: An end of the junction differs from the germline gene, which may be a read error. The chain recombines TRBV25-1 with TRBJ1-5; tentative D call: TRBD1 (5 bases). This CDR3 contains 14 residues. CDR1 is MGHDK, CDR2 SYGVNS, per germline. As DNA, the CDR3 is TGTGCAAGCAGGGACGGAAATAGCAATCAGCCCCAGCATTTT. It translates to CASRDGNSNQPQHF.

The genes are TRBV28 and TRBJ1-2; the match to TRBD1 covers 7 bases. V dropped 3 bases and J dropped 8; count of bases not matched to a gene: 6. The CDR3 is 13 residues long. Germline CDR1 is MDHEN and CDR2 is SYDVKM. In DNA, the CDR3 is TGTGCCAGCAGTTTGATCAAAGGGGGCGGCTACACCTTC. Translation gives CASSLIKGGGYTF.

The V call is TRBV4-1, the J call TRBJ2-7; TRBD2 is a possible D gene (5 bases). Germline CDR1 is MGHRA and CDR2 is YSYEKL. The ends were cut back, 1 base at V and 2 bases at J, with 9 bases in the middle. This CDR3 is built from 14 residues. DNA for the CDR3: TGCGCCAGCAGCCAAGTGAGCGGAACCTACGAGCAGTACTTC. The encoded protein is CASSQVSGTYEQYF.

There are many counts of this clonotype. The gene calls are TRBV7-6 and TRBJ1-1; 9 bases fit TRBD1. V dropped 6 bases and J dropped 0; count of bases not matched to a gene: 5. The germline V gene has CDR1 SGHVS and CDR2 FNYEAQ. CDR3 length: 15 residues. The CDR3 DNA sequence: TGTGCCAGCAGTCCCCGGACAGGGGTGAACACTGAAGCTTTCTTT. Translation gives CASSPRTGVNTEAFF.

The rearrangement uses TRBV20-1 and TRBJ2-1, with TRBD2 matching over 13 bases. CDR1 is DFQATT, CDR2 SNEGSKA, per germline (reference sequence). This CDR3 spans 16 amino acids. V lost 5 bases to trimming and J lost 2 bases; unmatched junction nucleotides: 6. The chain's CDR3 is CSAPGLAGETYNEQFF. In DNA form, the CDR3 reads TGCAGTGCTCCCGGACTAGCGGGAGAGACCTACAATGAGCAGTTCTTC.

The rearrangement uses TRBV19 and TRBJ1-5; the match to TRBD1 covers 7 bases. This CDR3 has 16 residues. The germline gives CDR1 LNHDA, CDR2 SQIVND (reference sequence). The junction had 11 bases not matched to a gene; V was cut back by 3 bases and J by 6 bases. The CDR3 nucleotides are TGTGCCAGTAGTATCGCACAGGGGCGACGGGGTCAGCCCCAGCATTTT. The encoded protein is CASSIAQGRRGQPQHF.

This chain connects TRBV7-9 to TRBJ1-2; D ambiguous. The CDR3 sequence is 14 residues long. V dropped 0 bases and J dropped 2 bases, with 7 bases sitting between them. Germline-derived CDR1 and CDR2 are SEHNR and FQNEAQ (reference sequence). Here the CDR3 DNA reads TGTGCCAGCAGCTTAGCCGGGGTGAACTATGGCTACACCTTC. Translation: CASSLAGVNYGYTF.

V gene TRBV20-1 combines with J gene TRBJ2-1; 10 positions agree with TRBD2. With V trimmed by 1 base and J by 5 bases, 2 bases remained unmatched. The CDR3 loop spans 14 amino acids. Germline CDR1 and CDR2: DFQATT and SNEGSKA (reference sequence). The CDR3 loop reads CSARGTSGHNEQFF. CDR3 nucleotides: TGCAGTGCTAGAGGGACTAGCGGACACAATGAGCAGTTCTTC.

This clonotype was detected only a few times. The chain employs TRBV6-2 or TRBV6-3 and TRBJ1-1; tentatively, D is TRBD1 (6 bases). CDR1 and CDR2 (germline): MNHEY, SVGEGT. CDR3 length: 13 amino acids. V lost 4 bases and J lost 3, with 9 bases in between. In DNA form, the CDR3 reads TGTGCCAGCAGTTCCCGGACAGACACTGAAGCTTTCTTT. Translating it yields CASSSRTDTEAFF.

This clonotype has only one observation. The chain links TRBV15 to TRBJ2-2, with 8 bases matching TRBD1. The CDR3 has 15 amino acids. J lost 2 bases, V lost 10 bases, and 9 bases had no gene match. CDR1 is LNHNV and CDR2 is YYDKDF in the germline V gene (reference sequence). The CDR3 DNA is TGTGCCATCGAATTCGGGACAGGCAACACCGGGGAGCTGTTTTTT. Protein product: CAIEFGTGNTGELFF.

This clonotype has just a few counts. This chain links TRBV6-6 with TRBJ2-7; D might be TRBD1 (5 bases). This CDR3 is built from 13 residues. Per germline, CDR1 MNHNY and CDR2 SVGAGI (reference sequence). Trimming shortened V by 8 bases and J by 0 bases, and 11 bases separated the two germline ends. The CDR3 spells CASGMDTSYEQYF. CDR3 sequence (DNA): TGTGCCAGCGGGATGGACACCTCCTACGAGCAGTACTTC.

V gene TRBV12-3 or TRBV12-4 combines with J gene TRBJ1-4, with TRBD1 identical over 8 bases. The CDR3 length is 15 residues. Trimming removed 5 bases from V and 6 bases from J; junction bases left unmatched: 8. This CDR3 is CASSGQGVMDEKLFF. CDR3 in DNA: TGTGCCAGCAGTGGACAGGGAGTTATGGATGAAAAACTGTTTTTT.